What follows are 21 T cell receptor beta chains derived from one specimen sequenced in a study of blood T cell repertoires in COVID-19. Only in-frame clones appear in the TCRdb table, and some are missing; sequencing was by immunoSEQ multiplex PCR. The data show under 150,000 clones, roughly 91% seen once. Sequences were obtained from peripheral blood. The receptors originated from a man aged 50 to 60 with active or convalescent COVID-19.

The V gene is TRBV7-8, the J gene TRBJ2-7, with TRBD1 matching 10 bases. The CDR3 sequence is 14 residues long. V dropped 5 bases and J dropped 1; count of bases not matched to a gene: 2. The germline gives CDR1 SGHVS, CDR2 FQNEAQ. For the CDR3, the DNA is TGTGCCAGCAGCCGGGACAGGGGATCCTACGAGCAGTACTTC. Translation: CASSRDRGSYEQYF.

V gene TRBV29-1 combines with J gene TRBJ2-5, with TRBD1 as a possible D gene (6 bases). Germline CDR1 is SQVTM and CDR2 is ANQGSEA. The V and J ends lost 5 bases and 5 bases respectively, with 15 bases between them. The CDR3 is 13 amino acids. CDR3 sequence: CSVSGTSKETQYF. As DNA, the CDR3 is TGCAGCGTTTCCGGGACATCGAAGGAGACCCAGTACTTC.

This chain uses TRBV5-1 with TRBJ1-4; D might be TRBD1 (6 bases). The CDR3 loop spans 16 amino acids. Germline CDR1 SGHRS, CDR2 YFSETQ. V was shortened by 2 bases and J by 2 bases, with 13 bases between the two germline ends. CDR3 nucleotide sequence: TGCGCCAGCAGCTTAGCTACAGGGTCGACTAATGAAAAACTGTTTTTT. Translation gives CASSLATGSTNEKLFF.

This CDR3 is CASSQTGLDSPLHF. CDR3 nucleotide sequence: TGTGCCAGCAGCCAGACAGGGTTGGATTCACCCCTCCACTTT. The J gene is TRBJ1-6, the V gene TRBV3-1 (or the pseudogene TRBV3-2), with TRBD1 identical over 7 bases. Germline V gene data show CDR1 as LGHDT and CDR2 as YNNKEL (reference sequence). V was pared by 3 bases and J by 8 bases, with 4 bases of the junction left unmatched. CDR3 length equals 14 residues.

The chain uses TRBV5-1 and TRBJ2-5; D gene ambiguous. The V end was cut by 3 bases, the J end by 1 base, with 13 bases between. CDR1 is SGHRS, CDR2 YFSETQ, per germline. The CDR3 sequence is 15 residues long. The DNA of the CDR3 is TGCGCCAGCAGCTGGGTTAACCCTAGCCAAGAGACCCAGTACTTC. Encoded protein: CASSWVNPSQETQYF.

The V and J genes are TRBV4-2 and TRBJ2-3; tentatively, D is TRBD2 (5 bases). V lost 4 bases and J lost 5, with 16 bases in between. The CDR3 is 15 residues long. Per germline, CDR1 LGHNA and CDR2 YNFKEQ. CDR3 loop: CASSPGGLAKDTQYF. For the CDR3, the DNA is TGTGCCAGCAGCCCCGGCGGGCTAGCAAAAGATACGCAGTATTTT.

This clone was found once. V and J are TRBV15 and TRBJ2-1; tentatively, D is TRBD1 (7 bases). The V and J ends lost 0 bases and 16 bases respectively, with 16 bases between them. Per germline, CDR1 LNHNV and CDR2 YYDKDF (reference sequence). The CDR3 loop spans 13 amino acids. The CDR3 DNA reads as TGTGCCACCAGCAGAGATCCCGCGGGACAGCCCTTCTTC. Translating gives CATSRDPAGQPFF.

The rearrangement links TRBV5-1 to TRBJ2-5, with D unresolved. Germline V gene lookup returns CDR1 SGHRS and CDR2 YFSETQ. This CDR3 is 13 amino acids long. V lost 4 bases, J lost 5 bases, and 12 bases lay in between. CDR3 DNA sequence: TGCGCCAGCAGCACGTCGGTCTCGGAGACCCAGTACTTC. Protein: CASSTSVSETQYF.

The J gene is TRBJ2-5, the V gene TRBV5-4, with D maybe TRBD1 (5 bases). Germline lookup yields CDR1 SGHNT and CDR2 YYREEE (reference sequence). The V gene lost 7 bases and the J gene lost 2 bases, with 9 bases spanning the gap. The CDR3 totals 12 residues. Written as DNA, the CDR3 is TGTGCCAGCGGTACAGGTCAAGAGACCCAGTACTTC. The encoded protein is CASGTGQETQYF.

The rearrangement joins TRBV9 to TRBJ1-3; a possible D gene is TRBD1 (5 bases). The V end lost 3 bases, the J end lost 3 bases, and 16 bases lay between the germline ends. The germline gives CDR1 SGDLS, CDR2 YYNGEE. The CDR3 is 16 residues long. The CDR3 nucleotides are TGTGCCAGCAGCGCCCGAGACAGTCTCGGTGGAAACACCATATATTTT. Its protein product is CASSARDSLGGNTIYF.

The chain has TRBV5-8 and TRBJ1-1, with 9 nucleotides matching TRBD1. The CDR3 is 14 residues long. V shed 4 bases, J shed 4 bases, and the junction held 5 bases outside the gene matches. CDR1 is SGHTS and CDR2 is YDEGEE in the germline V gene. This chain's CDR3 is CASSGTGSGTEAFF. CDR3 in DNA: TGTGCCAGCAGCGGGACAGGGAGCGGCACTGAAGCTTTCTTT.

This clone appeared once. The chain links TRBV10-2 to TRBJ2-1, with D maybe TRBD2 (6 bases). CDR3 length: 15 amino acids. In germline, CDR1 is WSHSY, CDR2 SAAADI. Trimming stripped 7 bases from V and 6 bases from J, with 19 bases between. The CDR3 sequence: CASKVGLRGTNEQFF. The DNA of the CDR3 is TGCGCCAGCAAAGTTGGATTGCGGGGAACCAATGAGCAGTTCTTC.

This clone is a singleton in its sample. The rearrangement uses TRBV3-1 (or the pseudogene TRBV3-2) and TRBJ1-1; 9 nucleotides match TRBD1. Germline values: CDR1 LGHDT, CDR2 YNNKEL (reference sequence). This CDR3 contains 15 residues. J lost 2 bases, V lost 4 bases, and 5 bases had no gene match. CDR3 DNA sequence: TGTGCCAGCAGCCTCCCGGGACAGGGAAACACTGAAGCTTTCTTT. Its translation: CASSLPGQGNTEAFF.

The rearrangement joins TRBV6-5 to TRBJ1-1; weak D call: TRBD1 (5 bases). Germline V gene data show CDR1 as MNHEY and CDR2 as SVGAGI. V dropped 8 bases and J dropped 5 bases, with 21 bases sitting between them. The CDR3 length is 15 residues. The CDR3 coding sequence is TGTGCCAGCTTGGGGTTTCAGGGAGGAAGGACTGAAGCTTTCTTT. Encoded protein: CASLGFQGGRTEAFF.

The V and J genes are TRBV19 and TRBJ2-3; D gene uncertain. The V end lost 7 bases, the J end lost 3 bases, and 11 bases lay between the germline ends. The germline CDR1 and CDR2 sequences are LNHDA and SQIVND (reference sequence). This CDR3 has 13 amino acids. In nucleotides, the CDR3 is TGTGCCAGTATAAAGGCCGGGACAGATACGCAGTATTTT. Its protein is CASIKAGTDTQYF. Full variable domain (remainder filled in from reference TRBV19 and TRBJ2-3): DGGITQSPKYLFRKEGQNVTLSCEQNLNHDAMYWYRQDPGQGLRLIYYSQIVNDFQKGDIAEGYSVSREKKESFPLTVTSAQKNPTAFYLCASIKAGTDTQYFGPGTRLTVL.

The chain uses TRBV2 and TRBJ2-7; 13 nucleotides agree with TRBD2. V dropped 5 bases and J dropped 4; count of bases not matched to a gene: 2. This CDR3 region has 14 residues. The germline V gene encodes CDR1 SNHLY and CDR2 FYNNEI. This CDR3 is CASSWTSGRYEQYF. Written as DNA, the CDR3 is TGTGCCAGCAGTTGGACTAGCGGGAGATACGAGCAGTACTTC.

The chain combines TRBV28 with TRBJ1-1; maybe TRBD1 (6 bases). This CDR3 has 14 residues. Germline V gene lookup returns CDR1 MDHEN and CDR2 SYDVKM. V gave up 5 bases and J gave up 3 bases, with 13 bases separating them. CDR3 loop: CASSAPGQYTEAFF. The CDR3 DNA sequence: TGTGCCAGCAGTGCACCCGGACAGTACACTGAAGCTTTCTTT.

The rearrangement joins TRBV18 to TRBJ1-1, with D possibly TRBD1 on 5 matching bases. The CDR3 length is 14 residues. Germline CDR1 and CDR2: KGHSH and LQKENI. V lost 4 bases to trimming and J lost 3 bases, with 12 bases between them. CDR3 nucleotides: TGTGCCAGCTCACAATCCGGGGGGGACACTGAAGCTTTCTTT. Its translation is CASSQSGGDTEAFF.

The chain carries TRBV7-2 and TRBJ2-7; 9 nucleotides align to TRBD1. Germline assignment: CDR1 SGHTA and CDR2 FQGNSA. The CDR3 runs 13 residues. The V and J ends lost 5 bases and 12 bases, in that order; junction bases with no gene match: 11. The CDR3 protein is CASSAEPGQGRYF. DNA of the CDR3: TGTGCCAGCAGCGCAGAACCGGGACAGGGAAGGTACTTC.

This chain links TRBV27 with TRBJ2-2; no clear D. Trimming removed 6 bases at V and 4 bases at J, with 18 bases between. CDR1 is MNHEY, CDR2 SMNVEV, per germline (reference sequence). The CDR3 runs 16 residues. CDR3 sequence reads: CASSLKFRYGTGELFF. The DNA for the CDR3 is TGTGCCAGCAGCCTCAAGTTCCGCTACGGCACCGGGGAGCTGTTTTTT.

The J gene is TRBJ1-2, the V gene TRBV3-1 (or the pseudogene TRBV3-2); 7 bases match TRBD1. CDR3 length equals 14 residues. The junction had 11 bases not matched to a gene; V was cut back by 5 bases and J by 8 bases. Germline CDR1 reads LGHDT; CDR2 reads YNNKEL (reference sequence). CDR3 nucleotides: TGTGCCAGCAGCTACCGACAGGGTGGTAGGGGCTACACCTTC. Its translation: CASSYRQGGRGYTF.